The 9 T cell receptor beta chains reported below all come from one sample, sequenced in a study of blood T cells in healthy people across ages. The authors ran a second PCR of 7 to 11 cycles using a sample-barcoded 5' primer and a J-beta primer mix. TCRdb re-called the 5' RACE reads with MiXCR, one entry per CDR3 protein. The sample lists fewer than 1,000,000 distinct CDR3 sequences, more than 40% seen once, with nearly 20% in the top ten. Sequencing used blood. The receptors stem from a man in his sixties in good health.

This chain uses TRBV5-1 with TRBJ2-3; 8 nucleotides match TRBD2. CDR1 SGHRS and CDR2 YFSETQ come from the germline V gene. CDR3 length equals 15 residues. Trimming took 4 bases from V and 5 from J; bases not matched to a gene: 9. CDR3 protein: CASSGTRGVQDTQYF. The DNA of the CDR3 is TGCGCCAGCAGCGGGACTAGAGGGGTACAAGATACGCAGTATTTT.

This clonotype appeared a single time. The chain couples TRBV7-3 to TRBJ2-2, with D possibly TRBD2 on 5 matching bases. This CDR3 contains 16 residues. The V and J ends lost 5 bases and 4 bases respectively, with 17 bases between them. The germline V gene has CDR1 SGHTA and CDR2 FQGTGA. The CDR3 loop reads CASSLFSRAGTGELFF. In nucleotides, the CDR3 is TGTGCCAGCAGCCTGTTTTCGAGGGCGGGCACCGGGGAGCTGTTTTTT.

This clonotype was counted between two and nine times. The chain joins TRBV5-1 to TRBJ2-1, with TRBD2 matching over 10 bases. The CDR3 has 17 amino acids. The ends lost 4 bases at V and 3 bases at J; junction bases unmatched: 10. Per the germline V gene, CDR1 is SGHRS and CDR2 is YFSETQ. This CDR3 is CASSTRSSGGFYNEQFF. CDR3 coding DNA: TGCGCCAGCAGCACCCGGTCTAGCGGGGGTTTCTACAATGAGCAGTTCTTC. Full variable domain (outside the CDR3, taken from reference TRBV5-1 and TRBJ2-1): KAGVTQTPRYLIKTRGQQVTLSCSPISGHRSVSWYQQTPGQGLQFLFEYFSETQRNKGNFPGRFSGRQFSNSRSEMNVSTLELGDSALYLCASSTRSSGGFYNEQFFGPGTRLTVL.

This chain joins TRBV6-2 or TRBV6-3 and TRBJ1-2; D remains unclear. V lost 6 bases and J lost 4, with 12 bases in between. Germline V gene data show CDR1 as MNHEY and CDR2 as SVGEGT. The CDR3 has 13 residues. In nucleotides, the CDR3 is TGTGCCAGCAGGATCTCCAGGCGCTATGGCTACACCTTC. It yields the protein CASRISRRYGYTF.

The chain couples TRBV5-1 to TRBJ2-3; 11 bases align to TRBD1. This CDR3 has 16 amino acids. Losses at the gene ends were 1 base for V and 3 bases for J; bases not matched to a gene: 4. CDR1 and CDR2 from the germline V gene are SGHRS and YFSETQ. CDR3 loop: CASSLPGTGGTDTQYF. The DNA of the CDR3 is TGCGCCAGCAGCTTGCCCGGGACAGGGGGTACAGATACGCAGTATTTT.

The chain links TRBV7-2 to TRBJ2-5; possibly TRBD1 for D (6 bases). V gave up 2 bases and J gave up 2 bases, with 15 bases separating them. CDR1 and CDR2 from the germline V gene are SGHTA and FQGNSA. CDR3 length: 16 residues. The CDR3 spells CASSLPQGRWQETQYF. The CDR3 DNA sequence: TGTGCCAGCAGCTTACCACAGGGTCGTTGGCAAGAGACCCAGTACTTC.

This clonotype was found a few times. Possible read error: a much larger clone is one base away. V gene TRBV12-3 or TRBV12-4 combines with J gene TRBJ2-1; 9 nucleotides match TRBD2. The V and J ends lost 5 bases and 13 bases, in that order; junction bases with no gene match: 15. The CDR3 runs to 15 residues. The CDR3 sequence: CASSPGTSPRETQFF. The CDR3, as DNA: TGTGCCAGCAGTCCCGGGACTAGCCCTCGGGAGACCCAGTTCTTC.

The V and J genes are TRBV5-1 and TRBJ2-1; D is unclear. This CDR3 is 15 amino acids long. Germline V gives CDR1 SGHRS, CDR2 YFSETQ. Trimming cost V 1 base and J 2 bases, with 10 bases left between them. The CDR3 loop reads CASSLRQAAYNEQFF. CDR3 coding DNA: TGCGCCAGCAGCTTGAGGCAGGCTGCCTACAATGAGCAGTTCTTC.

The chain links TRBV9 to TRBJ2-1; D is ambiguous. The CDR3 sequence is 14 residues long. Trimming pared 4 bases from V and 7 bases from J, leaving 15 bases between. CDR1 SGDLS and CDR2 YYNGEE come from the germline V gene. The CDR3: CASSPTGHANEQFF. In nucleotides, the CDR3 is TGTGCCAGCAGCCCCACTGGGCATGCTAATGAGCAGTTCTTC.